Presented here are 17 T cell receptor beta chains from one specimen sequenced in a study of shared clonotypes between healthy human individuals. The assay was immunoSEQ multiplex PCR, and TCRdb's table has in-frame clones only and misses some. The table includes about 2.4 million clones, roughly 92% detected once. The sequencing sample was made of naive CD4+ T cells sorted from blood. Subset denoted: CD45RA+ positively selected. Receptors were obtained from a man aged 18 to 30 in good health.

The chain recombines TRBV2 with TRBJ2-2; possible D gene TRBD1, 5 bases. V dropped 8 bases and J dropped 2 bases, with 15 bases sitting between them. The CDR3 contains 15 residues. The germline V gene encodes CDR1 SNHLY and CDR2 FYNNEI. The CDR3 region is CASYKGPANTGELFF. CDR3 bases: TGTGCCAGCTATAAGGGGCCGGCCAACACCGGGGAGCTGTTTTTT.

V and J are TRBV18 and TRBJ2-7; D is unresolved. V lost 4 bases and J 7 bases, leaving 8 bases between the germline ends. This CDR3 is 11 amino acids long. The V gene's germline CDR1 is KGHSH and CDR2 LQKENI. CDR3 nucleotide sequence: TGTGCCAGCTCACTTTCCTTGGAGCAGTACTTC. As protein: CASSLSLEQYF.

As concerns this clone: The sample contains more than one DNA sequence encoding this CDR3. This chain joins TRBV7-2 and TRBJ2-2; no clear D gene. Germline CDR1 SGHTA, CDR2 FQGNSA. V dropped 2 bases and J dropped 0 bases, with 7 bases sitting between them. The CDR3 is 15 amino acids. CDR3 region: CASSLRATNTGELFF. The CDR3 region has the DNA TGTGCCAGCAGCTTACGTGCCACGAACACCGGGGAGCTGTTTTTT. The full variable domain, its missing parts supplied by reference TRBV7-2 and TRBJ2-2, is GAGVSQSPSNKVTEKGKDVELRCDPISGHTALYWYRQSLGQGLEFLIYFQGNSAPDKSGLPSDRFSAERTGGSVSTLTIQRTQQEDSAVYLCASSLRATNTGELFFGEGSRLTVL.

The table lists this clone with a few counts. CDR3 sequence reads: CATTLGSNEKLFF. DNA for the CDR3: TGTGCCACCACATTGGGATCTAATGAAAAACTGTTTTTT. V gene TRBV15 combines with J gene TRBJ1-4; the D is unclear. V was clipped by 7 bases and J by 3 bases, with 9 bases between them. The germline CDR1 and CDR2 sequences are LNHNV and YYDKDF (reference sequence). The CDR3 loop spans 13 amino acids.

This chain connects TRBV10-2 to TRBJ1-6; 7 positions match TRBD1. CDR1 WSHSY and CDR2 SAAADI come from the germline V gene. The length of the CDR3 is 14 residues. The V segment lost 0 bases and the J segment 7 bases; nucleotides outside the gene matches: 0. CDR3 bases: TGCGCCAGCAGTGAGTCGGGACAGAATTCACCCCTCCACTTT. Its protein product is CASSESGQNSPLHF.

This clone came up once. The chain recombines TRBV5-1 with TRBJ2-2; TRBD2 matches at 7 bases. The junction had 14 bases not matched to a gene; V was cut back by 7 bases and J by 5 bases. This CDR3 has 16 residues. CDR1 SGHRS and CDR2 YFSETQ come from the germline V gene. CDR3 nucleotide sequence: TGCGCCAGCGTTAAATGGGCGGGAGCTGGAACCGGGGAGCTGTTTTTT. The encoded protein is CASVKWAGAGTGELFF.

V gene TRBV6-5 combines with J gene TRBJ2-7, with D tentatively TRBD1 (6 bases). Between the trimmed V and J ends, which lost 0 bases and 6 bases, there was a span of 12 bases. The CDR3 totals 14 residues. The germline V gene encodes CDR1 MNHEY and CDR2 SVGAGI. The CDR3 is CASSYSGAGFEQYF. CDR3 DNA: TGTGCCAGCAGTTACTCGGGGGCAGGGTTCGAGCAGTACTTC.

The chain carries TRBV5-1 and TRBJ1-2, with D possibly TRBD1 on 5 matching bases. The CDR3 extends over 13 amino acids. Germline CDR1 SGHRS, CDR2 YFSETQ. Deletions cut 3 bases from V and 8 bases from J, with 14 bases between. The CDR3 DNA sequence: TGCGCCAGCAGCTATGGGGCAATGGAGGGCTACACCTTC. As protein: CASSYGAMEGYTF.

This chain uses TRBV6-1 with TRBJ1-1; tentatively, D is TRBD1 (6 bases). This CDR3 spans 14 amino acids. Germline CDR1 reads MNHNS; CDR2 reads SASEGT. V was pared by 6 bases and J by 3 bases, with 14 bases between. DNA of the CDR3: TGTGCCAGCAGGAGACAGGCGTCCTACACTGAAGCTTTCTTT. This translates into CASRRQASYTEAFF.

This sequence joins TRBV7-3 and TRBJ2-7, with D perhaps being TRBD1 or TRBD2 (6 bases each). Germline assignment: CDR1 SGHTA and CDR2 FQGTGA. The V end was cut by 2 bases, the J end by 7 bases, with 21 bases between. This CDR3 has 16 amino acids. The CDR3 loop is CASSLGGLSRVREQYF. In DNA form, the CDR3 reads TGTGCCAGCAGCTTAGGGGGGCTCAGTAGAGTGAGGGAGCAGTACTTC.

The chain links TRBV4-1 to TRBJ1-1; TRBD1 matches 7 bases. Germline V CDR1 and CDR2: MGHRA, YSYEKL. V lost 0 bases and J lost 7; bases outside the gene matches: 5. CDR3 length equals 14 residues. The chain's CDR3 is CASSQEDRANEAFF. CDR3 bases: TGCGCCAGCAGCCAAGAAGACAGGGCTAATGAAGCTTTCTTT.

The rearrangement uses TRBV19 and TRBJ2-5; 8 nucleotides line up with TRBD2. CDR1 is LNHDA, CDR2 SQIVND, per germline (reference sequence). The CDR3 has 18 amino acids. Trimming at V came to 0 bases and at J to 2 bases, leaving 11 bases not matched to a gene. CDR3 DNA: TGTGCCAGTAGTATAGATCGGGGAGGCGGGGGGCCTCAAGAGACCCAGTACTTC. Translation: CASSIDRGGGGPQETQYF.

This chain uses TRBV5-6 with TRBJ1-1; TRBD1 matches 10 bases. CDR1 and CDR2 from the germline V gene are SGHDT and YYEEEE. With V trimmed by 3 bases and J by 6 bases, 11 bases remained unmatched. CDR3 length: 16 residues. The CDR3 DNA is TGTGCCAGCAGCTATGCAACGACAGGGGGCGACCCTGAAGCTTTCTTT. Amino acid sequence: CASSYATTGGDPEAFF. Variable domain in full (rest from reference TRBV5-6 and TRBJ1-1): DAGVTQSPTHLIKTRGQQVTLRCSPKSGHDTVSWYQQALGQGPQFIFQYYEEEERQRGNFPDRFSGHQFPNYSSELNVNALLLGDSALYLCASSYATTGGDPEAFFGQGTRLTVV.

The CDR3 bases are TGTGCCAGCAGCTCGGGACTAGCTCTCAATGAGCAGTTCTTC. This codes for CASSSGLALNEQFF. This rearrangement joins TRBV6-5 to TRBJ2-1; 9 bases are shared with TRBD2. With 6 bases clipped from V and 6 bases from J, the junction kept 6 bases outside the gene matches. The germline CDR1 and CDR2 sequences are MNHEY and SVGAGI. CDR3 length: 14 amino acids.

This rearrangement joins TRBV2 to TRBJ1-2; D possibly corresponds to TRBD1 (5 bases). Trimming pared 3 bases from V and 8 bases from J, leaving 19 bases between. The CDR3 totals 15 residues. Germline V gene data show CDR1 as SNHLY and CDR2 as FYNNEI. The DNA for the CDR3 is TGTGCCAGCAGTGAGGCGGGACCGGTGGTGAGAGGCTACACCTTC. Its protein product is CASSEAGPVVRGYTF. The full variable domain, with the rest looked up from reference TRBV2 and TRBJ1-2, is EPEVTQTPSHQVTQMGQEVILRCVPISNHLYFYWYRQILGQKVEFLVSFYNNEISEKSEIFDDQFSVERPDGSNFTLKIRSTKLEDSAMYFCASSEAGPVVRGYTFGSGTRLTVV.

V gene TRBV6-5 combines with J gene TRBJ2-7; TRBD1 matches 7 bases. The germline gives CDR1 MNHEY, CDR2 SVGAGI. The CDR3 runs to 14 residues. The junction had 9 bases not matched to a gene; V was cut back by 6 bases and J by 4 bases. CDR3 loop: CASSPVRGLYEQYF. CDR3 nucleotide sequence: TGTGCCAGCAGCCCCGTGAGGGGGCTTTACGAGCAGTACTTC.

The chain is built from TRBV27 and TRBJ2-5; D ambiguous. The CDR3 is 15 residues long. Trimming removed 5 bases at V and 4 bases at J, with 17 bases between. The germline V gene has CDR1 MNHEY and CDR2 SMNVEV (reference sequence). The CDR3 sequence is CASSPNIAWGETQYF. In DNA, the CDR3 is TGTGCCAGCAGTCCTAACATTGCTTGGGGAGAGACCCAGTACTTC.